A selection of T cell receptor beta chains follows, all from one sample in a study of shared clonotypes between healthy human individuals. TCRdb keeps only in-frame clones here, not all; method: immunoSEQ multiplex PCR. Among some 660,000 clones listed, about three quarters were seen once. The source material was memory CD4+ T cells sorted from blood. The receptors originated from a woman aged 25-40 years in good health. CDR3s include the opening cysteine and the closing phenylalanine or tryptophan. D genes are given only for firm matches. Clone size is not always given. Where it is, it says once, few, many or a class for expanded clones.

-	TRBD1	TRBV5-1	13	TRBJ2-7	TGCGCCAGCAGCTTGGGGGACAGGGGCGAGCAGTACTTC	CASSLGDRGEQYF
many	-	TRBV29-1	19	TRBJ1-1	TGCAGCGTTGAAGATCCCCGGGGGGGGCTTATATCAGCGAACACTGAAGCTTTCTTT	CSVEDPRGGLISANTEAFF
once	-	TRBV19	14	TRBJ1-3	TGTGCCAGTAGTGAACAGGGATCTGGAAACACCATATATTTT	CASSEQGSGNTIYF
-	-	TRBV13	16	TRBJ2-7	TGTGCCAGCAGCCCCGGTACAGAGGACAATAACTACGAGCAGTACTTC	CASSPGTEDNNYEQYF
once	TRBD2	TRBV29-1	14	TRBJ2-1	TGCAGCGTTGGAGGGACTAGTATTTTGCATGAGCAGTTCTTC	CSVGGTSILHEQFF
-	-	TRBV2	14	TRBJ1-6	TGTGCCAGAGCGATCGGACAGAAGGATTCACCCCTCCACTTT	CARAIGQKDSPLHF
-	-	TRBV11-2	18	TRBJ2-2	TGTGCCAGCAGCTTAAAGTCAGATAAGTTCGCGAACACCGGGGAGCTGTTTTTT	CASSLKSDKFANTGELFF
-	-	TRBV12-5	15	TRBJ1-2	TGTGCTAGTGGTTTGGGCTCGCGCAGGGACTATGGCTACACCTTC	CASGLGSRRDYGYTF
-	-	TRBV7-2	15	TRBJ2-7	TGTGCCAGCAGCCCAGTGGCCCTTTTGCCCTACGAGCAGTACTTC	CASSPVALLPYEQYF
-	TRBD2	TRBV7-2	15	TRBJ2-1	TGTGCCAGCAGCTTAGGTAGCGGGTCCTACAATGAGCAGTTCTTC	CASSLGSGSYNEQFF
-	-	TRBV6-5	16	TRBJ2-1	TGTGCCAGCAGTTACGGATATCTCTCAAAACTCAATGAGCAGTTCTTC	CASSYGYLSKLNEQFF
-	TRBD2	TRBV18	16	TRBJ2-7	TGTGCCAGCTCGGGGGCCAGAGCGGGAGGCCCCTACGAGCAGTACTTC	CASSGARAGGPYEQYF
-	-	TRBV30	13	TRBJ1-1	TGTGCCTGGAGGGGACAAGGTTTTACTGAAGCTTTCTTT	CAWRGQGFTEAFF
-	-	TRBV6-1	13	TRBJ2-7	TGTGCCAGCAGTGAAGTAACAACTTACGAGCAGTACTTC	CASSEVTTYEQYF
many	-	TRBV7-3	15	TRBJ2-1	TGTGCCAGCAGCTTGGGTAGCGGCAACTACAATGAGCAGTTCTTC	CASSLGSGNYNEQFF
-	-	TRBV2	11	TRBJ2-1	TGTGCCAGCAGTGAATGGGCTGAGCAGTTCTTC	CASSEWAEQFF
-	-	TRBV19	13	TRBJ1-5	TGTGCCAGTAGTATGAGGGGAAATCAGCCCCAGCATTTT	CASSMRGNQPQHF
-	-	TRBV6-1	13	TRBJ1-5	TGTGCCAGCCTCCCCAACGTTAATCAGCCCCAGCATTTT	CASLPNVNQPQHF
-	TRBD1	TRBV5-8	16	TRBJ2-1	TGTGCCAGCAGCTTGTCCGGGACAGGGATCTACAATGAGCAGTTCTTC	CASSLSGTGIYNEQFF
few	TRBD1	TRBV27	19	TRBJ2-2	TGTGCCAGCACCAGGATAGGCCAGGCCAGCCCAGGGGGTGCGGGGGAGCTGTTTTTT	CASTRIGQASPGGAGELFF
-	-	TRBV5-1	13	TRBJ2-7	TGCGCCAGCAGCTTGGGGAAGGACTACGAGCAGTACTTC	CASSLGKDYEQYF
-	TRBD1	TRBV5-1	18	TRBJ2-5	TGCGCCAGCAGCCCGGGGGCCGGGGGGACAGGGTACCAAGAGACCCAGTACTTC	CASSPGAGGTGYQETQYF
-	-	TRBV5-8	12	TRBJ2-5	TGTGCCAGCAGCTCTCAACTTCAGCCCCAGTACTTC	CASSSQLQPQYF
many	TRBD2	TRBV6-6	15	TRBJ2-7	TGTGCCAGCAGTCCGACTAGCGGGGCGAGATACGAGCAGTACTTC	CASSPTSGARYEQYF
-	-	TRBV6-4	15	TRBJ2-7	TGTGCCAGCAGTGAAGGCCCCTCAGGTCACTACGAGCAGTACTTC	CASSEGPSGHYEQYF
-	-	TRBV19	15	TRBJ2-7	TGTGCCAGTAGTGCGCGCTTCGGGGGTACCTACGAGCAGTACTTC	CASSARFGGTYEQYF
-	-	TRBV29-1	19	TRBJ2-1	TGCAGCGTCCCCCATATAGCATTGGGCGCCATCCGCTCCTACAATGAGCAGTTCTTC	CSVPHIALGAIRSYNEQFF
-	-	TRBV6-1	15	TRBJ2-4	TGTGCCAGCAGGGCGAATAGGATGGGGCAAAACATTCAGTACTTC	CASRANRMGQNIQYF
once	TRBD1	TRBV15	16	TRBJ2-4	TGTGCCACCAGCAGAGAGGCGGACAGGGTCGATAACATTCAGTACTTC	CATSREADRVDNIQYF
-	-	TRBV11-2	13	TRBJ2-7	TGTGCCAGCAGCTTACAGGGTTTCTACGAGCAGTACTTC	CASSLQGFYEQYF
-	-	TRBV11-3	14	TRBJ2-1	TGTGCCAGCAGCTTAGGCAACGAGGGCAATGAGCAGTTCTTC	CASSLGNEGNEQFF
-	-	TRBV28	11	TRBJ1-2	TGTGCCAGCTCGGACGGCTATGGCTACACCTTC	CASSDGYGYTF
-	-	TRBV7-2	15	TRBJ2-7	TGTGCCAGCAGCCCTATTCTTTCGAGCCCCTACGAGCAGTACTTC	CASSPILSSPYEQYF
few	-	TRBV28	12	TRBJ1-2	TGTGCCAGCAGTTTGGACAGCTATGGCTACACCTTC	CASSLDSYGYTF
-	TRBD1	TRBV19	16	TRBJ2-2	TGTGCCAGTAGCACCGGGACAGGGGGCTTCACCGGGGAGCTGTTTTTT	CASSTGTGGFTGELFF
-	-	TRBV10-3	14	TRBJ2-3	TGTGCCATCAGGGGACCTATCAGCACAGATACGCAGTATTTT	CAIRGPISTDTQYF
many	-	TRBV15	16	TRBJ2-4	TGTGCCACCAGCAGAGATTGGGGGGCGCCGGTAATCATTCAGTACTTC	CATSRDWGAPVIIQYF
-	TRBD2	TRBV30	19	TRBJ2-7	TGTGCCTGGAGTTCCCCGGGACTAGCGGGAGAGAGCGGGACCTACGAGCAGTACTTC	CAWSSPGLAGESGTYEQYF
few	-	TRBV19	14	TRBJ2-2	TGTGCCAGTAGTTTCTTGGGGCTCACCGGGGAGCTGTTTTTT	CASSFLGLTGELFF
-	-	TRBV27	12	TRBJ2-1	TGTGCCAGCAGTTTGGGTGTAGGGGAGCAGTTCTTC	CASSLGVGEQFF
-	TRBD1	TRBV6-1	18	TRBJ2-6	TGTGCCAGCAGTGAGCAGGGGGTGTCCTTCTCTGGGGCCAACGTCCTGACTTTC	CASSEQGVSFSGANVLTF
once	-	TRBV23-1	14	TRBJ2-7	TGCGCCAGCAGTCAATTAGCGAGCTCCTACGAGCAGTACTTC	CASSQLASSYEQYF
-	TRBD2	TRBV28	15	TRBJ2-2	TGTGCCAGCAGTTGGACTAGCGGCAACACCGGGGAGCTGTTTTTT	CASSWTSGNTGELFF
few	-	TRBV2	13	TRBJ2-3	TGTGCCAGCAGTGGGCGAGGAGGAGATACGCAGTATTTT	CASSGRGGDTQYF
few	-	TRBV5-1	12	TRBJ2-2	TGCGCCAGCAGCTTCCAGGGCGGGGAGCTGTTTTTT	CASSFQGGELFF
-	TRBD2	TRBV7-2	14	TRBJ2-7	TGTGCCAGCAGCTCCCCTTCTAGCGGGAACGAGCAGTACTTC	CASSSPSSGNEQYF
-	-	TRBV28	16	TRBJ1-1	TGTGCCAGCAGTTTAGTCTGGGCCGGAGTGAACACTGAAGCTTTCTTT	CASSLVWAGVNTEAFF
few	-	TRBV29-1	14	TRBJ1-2	TGCAGCGTTGGTACGGCAGCGAAGGGTTGGGGCTACACCTTC	CSVGTAAKGWGYTF
once	-	TRBV4-2	15	TRBJ2-2	TGTGCCAGCAGCACCTCGGACGGTTACACCGGGGAGCTGTTTTTT	CASSTSDGYTGELFF
-	TRBD1	TRBV9	16	TRBJ2-1	TGTGCCAGCAGCGTAGACACGGCAGGGGGTTACAATGAGCAGTTCTTC	CASSVDTAGGYNEQFF
-	-	TRBV19	15	TRBJ1-1	TGTGCCAGTAGCTCGAGGGGACGAGGGAACACTGAAGCTTTCTTT	CASSSRGRGNTEAFF
-	-	TRBV11-3	16	TRBJ2-3	TGTGCCAGCAGCTACAACAGGGACTCTAGCACAGATACGCAGTATTTT	CASSYNRDSSTDTQYF
-	-	TRBV2	14	TRBJ2-7	TGTGCCAGCAGTGTTGGGGACACCACCTACGAGCAGTACTTC	CASSVGDTTYEQYF
-	TRBD1	TRBV9	15	TRBJ2-7	TGTGCCAGCAGCGTCGCCGGGACAGGGGCGTACGAGCAGTACTTC	CASSVAGTGAYEQYF
-	-	TRBV25-1	12	TRBJ2-2	TGTGCCAGCACCCCAGACACCGGGGAGCTGTTTTTT	CASTPDTGELFF
few	-	TRBV19	17	TRBJ1-2	TGTGCCAGTAGTACCGTGGGGGCCCGCGCGAACAACTATGGCTACACCTTC	CASSTVGARANNYGYTF
-	-	TRBV5-1	15	TRBJ1-1	TGCGCCAGCAGCTTGGACCAGGGCATGAACACTGAAGCTTTCTTT	CASSLDQGMNTEAFF
-	-	TRBV6-4	14	TRBJ2-2	TGTGCCAGCAGTGAACGAGGAGGCACCGGGGAGCTGTTTTTT	CASSERGGTGELFF
-	-	TRBV29-1	12	TRBJ1-5	TGCAGCGTTGAGGTCCAGGGACAGCCCCAGCATTTT	CSVEVQGQPQHF
-	-	TRBV2	11	TRBJ1-1	TGTGCCAGCAGTGGTTTGGGGGAGGCTTTCTTT	CASSGLGEAFF